This T cell receptor beta chain originates from a study of response to subunit inactivated influenza vaccine. This clonotype appeared a few times. The antigen is unknown. TCRdb independently ran MiXCR on the RT-PCR reads; one entry per CDR3 protein. Here the sample spans around 490,000 distinct CDR3 sequences, 6% to 9% being singletons. Whole-study results and caveats: Seasonal influenza vaccination, on each occasion, was suggested by the authors to recruit few new T cells.

After removal of 3 bases from V and 6 bases from J, the junction contained 6 bases not matched to a gene. There are 14 residues in the CDR3. CDR1 is SGDLS, CDR2 YYNGEE, per germline. This chain uses TRBV9 with TRBJ2-1, with 7 bases that match TRBD1. The clonotype was recovered from a man in his fifties or sixties who received an inactivated influenza vaccine. The sample in question was PBMCs from blood, obtained around 25 months after vaccination. The CDR3 sequence is CASSGRQGFNEQFF. The DNA of the CDR3 is TGTGCCAGCAGCGGCCGACAGGGATTCAATGAGCAGTTCTTC.